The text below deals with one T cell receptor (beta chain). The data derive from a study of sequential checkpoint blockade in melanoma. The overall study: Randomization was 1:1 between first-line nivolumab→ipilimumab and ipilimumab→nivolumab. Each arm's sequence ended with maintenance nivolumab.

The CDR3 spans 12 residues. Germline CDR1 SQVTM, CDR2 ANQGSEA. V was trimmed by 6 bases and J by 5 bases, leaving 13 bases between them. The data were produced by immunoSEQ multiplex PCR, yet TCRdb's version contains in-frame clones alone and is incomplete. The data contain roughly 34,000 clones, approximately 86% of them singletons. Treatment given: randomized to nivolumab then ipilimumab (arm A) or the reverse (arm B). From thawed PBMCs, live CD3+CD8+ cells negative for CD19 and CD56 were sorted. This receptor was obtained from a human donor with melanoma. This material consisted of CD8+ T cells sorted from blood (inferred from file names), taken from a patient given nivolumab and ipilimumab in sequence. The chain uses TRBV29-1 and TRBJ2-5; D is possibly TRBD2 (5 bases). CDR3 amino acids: CSVDGIRETQYF. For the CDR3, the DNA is TGCAGCGTAGACGGGATTCGGGAGACCCAGTACTTC.